The 5 T cell receptor beta chains below all came from one sample that was sequenced in a study of blood T cell repertoires in COVID-19. Profiling relied on immunoSEQ multiplex PCR, and the TCRdb table lists in-frame clones only, not all of them. This table has roughly 230,000 clones, about 87% appearing once. The specimen sequenced was peripheral blood. The receptors shown here come from a man aged 70-80 years with acute or convalescent COVID-19.

The chain carries TRBV3-1 (or the pseudogene TRBV3-2) and TRBJ2-3; 11 nucleotides align to TRBD2. CDR1 is LGHDT and CDR2 is YNNKEL in the germline V gene (reference sequence). V lost 9 bases to trimming and J lost 4 bases; unmatched junction nucleotides: 3. The CDR3 covers 13 residues. The CDR3 nucleotides read TGTGCCAGTTTAGCGGGAGGGGCAGATACGCAGTATTTT. The encoded protein is CASLAGGADTQYF.

The V call is TRBV10-3, the J call TRBJ1-1; TRBD1 might be the D (5 bases). Germline values: CDR1 ENHRY, CDR2 SYGVKD. The CDR3 runs to 14 residues. With 6 bases removed from V and 0 bases from J, the gap between germline ends came to 11 bases. The CDR3 loop reads CAISLDKLNTEAFF. CDR3 nucleotides: TGTGCCATCAGCTTGGACAAACTGAACACTGAAGCTTTCTTT.

CDR3 sequence (DNA): TGTGCCAGTAGTATGCTCGGCTCCGGGGAAACTGAAGCTTTCTTT. Its translation: CASSMLGSGETEAFF. J is TRBJ1-1 and V is TRBV19; D is undetermined. The CDR3 consists of 15 residues. V shed 3 bases and J shed 5 bases, with 16 bases lying between them. The germline CDR1 and CDR2 sequences are LNHDA and SQIVND (reference sequence).

The V gene is TRBV11-2, the J gene TRBJ1-1, with 9 positions matching TRBD1. CDR3 length: 15 residues. Per the germline V gene, CDR1 is SGHAT and CDR2 is FQNNGV. V shed 2 bases, J shed 5 bases, and the junction held 6 bases outside the gene matches. CDR3 amino acids: CASSLYRGRNTEAFF. The CDR3 DNA reads as TGTGCCAGCAGCTTATACAGGGGGCGAAATACTGAAGCTTTCTTT.

The chain recombines TRBV10-3 with TRBJ2-1; 9 bases fit TRBD2. There are 14 residues in the CDR3. V lost 10 bases and J lost 9; bases outside the gene matches: 13. Per the germline V gene, CDR1 is ENHRY and CDR2 is SYGVKD. The CDR3 is CATKRREGLVEQFF. In nucleotides, the CDR3 is TGTGCCACCAAGCGGCGGGAGGGCCTCGTTGAGCAGTTCTTC.